Following are 14 T cell receptor beta chains from one sample sequenced in a study of blood T cell repertoires in COVID-19. Repertoires were generated with immunoSEQ multiplex PCR, while TCRdb's copy carries only in-frame clones and drops some. This sample has about 58,000 clones, with roughly 89% found just once. The sample was peripheral blood. These receptors all come from a man aged 55 to 70 with active COVID-19.

The rearrangement joins TRBV18 to TRBJ2-7; TRBD1 matches 8 bases. V lost 1 base and J lost 5; bases outside the gene matches: 7. The CDR3 consists of 15 residues. Germline CDR1 reads KGHSH; CDR2 reads LQKENI. The CDR3 sequence is CASSPLLTGEDEQYF. Written as DNA, the CDR3 is TGTGCCAGCTCACCACTGCTGACAGGGGAGGACGAGCAGTACTTC. Full variable domain (remainder filled in from reference TRBV18 and TRBJ2-7): NAGVMQNPRHLVRRRGQEARLRCSPMKGHSHVYWYRQLPEEGLKFMVYLQKENIIDESGMPKERFSAEFPKEGPSILRIQQVVRGDSAAYFCASSPLLTGEDEQYFGPGTRLTVT.

This clone was found once. This chain connects TRBV7-2 to TRBJ2-7, with 8 nucleotides matching TRBD1. This CDR3 spans 15 amino acids. From germline, CDR1 is SGHTA and CDR2 FQGNSA. V gave up 5 bases and J gave up 2 bases; unmatched junction bases: 8. The CDR3 is CASSRGTGTTYEQYF. CDR3 sequence (DNA): TGTGCCAGCAGCCGCGGGACAGGTACCACCTACGAGCAGTACTTC.

The rearrangement links TRBV19 to TRBJ1-6; D may be TRBD1 (5 bases). Trimming stripped 3 bases from V and 8 bases from J, with 17 bases between. Per germline, CDR1 LNHDA and CDR2 SQIVND (reference sequence). The CDR3 is 16 amino acids. CDR3 residues: CASSIVPEGGDSPLHF. In DNA form, the CDR3 reads TGTGCCAGTAGTATCGTGCCCGAGGGAGGGGATTCACCCCTCCACTTT.

The rearrangement links TRBV7-2 to TRBJ2-3; TRBD2 matches at 7 bases. Germline V gene lookup returns CDR1 SGHTA and CDR2 FQGNSA. The CDR3 has 14 amino acids. Germline trimming cut 7 bases from V and 6 bases from J; bases unmatched to any gene: 10. This CDR3 is CASTNWGRVDTQYF. DNA for the CDR3: TGTGCCAGCACTAACTGGGGGAGGGTCGATACGCAGTATTTT.

CDR3 protein: CASTTRTPSGNTIYF. DNA of the CDR3: TGTGCCAGCACCACACGGACACCCTCTGGAAACACCATATATTTT. V usage is TRBV28 and J usage is TRBJ1-3; D is perhaps TRBD1 (5 bases). The CDR3 extends over 15 amino acids. Germline V CDR1 and CDR2: MDHEN, SYDVKM. V lost 7 bases, J lost 0 bases, and 13 bases lay in between.

The chain has TRBV7-9 and TRBJ1-1; D may be TRBD1 (6 bases). The CDR3 runs 14 residues. Germline values: CDR1 SEHNR, CDR2 FQNEAQ (reference sequence). Trimming stripped 2 bases from V and 5 bases from J, with 12 bases between. CDR3 sequence reads: CASSLRRGGTEAFF. Here the CDR3 DNA reads TGTGCCAGCAGCTTACGCAGGGGAGGGACTGAAGCTTTCTTT.

V gene TRBV10-3 combines with J gene TRBJ2-7, with D perhaps matching TRBD1 (5 bases). Germline V lookup: CDR1 ENHRY, CDR2 SYGVKD. The V end lost 6 bases, the J end lost 5 bases, and 26 bases lay between the germline ends. This CDR3 spans 17 amino acids. CDR3 residues: CAIRTSLQGTRPDEQYF. The CDR3 bases are TGTGCCATCAGGACCTCACTTCAGGGCACCCGTCCAGACGAGCAGTACTTC.

The V gene is TRBV20-1, the J gene TRBJ1-1; 7 nucleotides agree with TRBD1. In germline, CDR1 is DFQATT, CDR2 SNEGSKA (reference sequence). The V gene end was trimmed by 3 bases and the J gene end by 6 bases; junction bases not matched to a gene: 19. The CDR3 has 17 residues. The CDR3 spells CSASGAGGPSFNAEAFF. In nucleotides, the CDR3 is TGCAGTGCTAGTGGAGCAGGGGGGCCCTCCTTTAACGCTGAAGCTTTCTTT.

CDR3: CASSQGTSGRKGETQYF. The DNA of the CDR3 is TGCGCCAGCAGCCAGGGGACTAGCGGGAGGAAAGGAGAGACCCAGTACTTC. The chain uses TRBV5-1 and TRBJ2-5; 15 positions match TRBD2. V shed 4 bases, J shed 4 bases, and the junction held 8 bases outside the gene matches. CDR3 length: 17 residues. Per germline, CDR1 SGHRS and CDR2 YFSETQ.

This chain links TRBV7-9 with TRBJ2-3; 9 nucleotides align to TRBD2. This CDR3 comprises 12 residues. Germline V gene data show CDR1 as SEHNR and CDR2 as FQNEAQ (reference sequence). Unmatched junction bases numbered 1, after V lost 2 bases and J lost 10 bases. The CDR3 protein is CASSLLAGAQYF. For the CDR3, the DNA is TGTGCCAGCAGCTTATTAGCGGGGGCGCAGTATTTT.

This chain uses TRBV1 with TRBJ2-3; whether TRBD2, the table's D call, matches the DNA was not checked. TRBV1 is a documented pseudogene. The CDR3 spans 17 residues. DNA of the CDR3: TGCACCAGCAGCCCCGGCAGACTAGCGGGCTGCACAGATACGCAGTATTTT. Encoded protein: CTSSPGRLAGCTDTQYF.

Remarks on this clone: Other DNA sequences in the sample encode the same CDR3. V gene TRBV25-1 combines with J gene TRBJ1-1, with D possibly TRBD1 on 5 matching bases. Germline V gene lookup returns CDR1 MGHDK and CDR2 SYGVNS. The CDR3 extends over 15 amino acids. Trimming pared 1 base from V and 2 bases from J, leaving 11 bases between. The CDR3, as DNA: TGTGCCAGCAGTGAATTGATAGGGGATAACACTGAAGCTTTCTTT. This encodes CASSELIGDNTEAFF.

The chain employs TRBV7-3 and TRBJ2-1, with D possibly TRBD1 on 6 matching bases. Germline CDR1 and CDR2: SGHTA and FQGTGA. This CDR3 contains 14 residues. Trimming removed 4 bases at V and 10 bases at J, with 17 bases between. CDR3 bases: TGTGCCAGCAGCTCCGCCAGGGGCCCCACGGAGCAGTTCTTC. Protein sequence: CASSSARGPTEQFF.

V usage is TRBV24-1 and J usage is TRBJ2-7; TRBD1 is a possible D gene (6 bases). This CDR3 region has 14 residues. Trimming left V 1 base short and J 6 bases short, with 12 bases between. Germline values: CDR1 KGHDR, CDR2 SFDVKD. The CDR3: CATSDFNGRGEQYF. CDR3 bases: TGTGCCACCAGTGATTTCAATGGCAGGGGCGAGCAGTACTTC.